This entry lists 6 T cell receptor beta chains sequenced from one sample in a study of CD8 T cells in ankylosing spondylitis. In TCRdb, the 5' RACE reads were re-called with MiXCR into one record per CDR3 protein. The table includes about 130,000 distinct CDR3 sequences, around 9% detected once. The sample consisted of blood, either unsorted or a sorted T cell fraction (not recorded which). The receptors were gathered from a male donor with ankylosing spondylitis or in good health (not recorded which).

This clonotype was counted between two and nine times. This chain joins TRBV5-6 and TRBJ2-7; D gene unclear. The CDR3 is made up of 13 amino acids. Germline V gives CDR1 SGHDT, CDR2 YYEEEE. With 2 bases removed from V and 1 base from J, the gap between germline ends came to 7 bases. CDR3 DNA: TGTGCCAGCAGCTTAACTGTTTCCTACGAGCAGTACTTC. This sequence encodes CASSLTVSYEQYF.

This clonotype was recorded at least ten times. The chain combines TRBV27 with TRBJ2-6; D gene ambiguous. Per germline, CDR1 MNHEY and CDR2 SMNVEV (reference sequence). Deletions cut 6 bases from V and 0 bases from J, with 15 bases between. This CDR3 is built from 17 residues. CDR3 nucleotides: TGTGCCAGCAGCCGTACCTTACAGCTCTCTGGGGCCAACGTCCTGACTTTC. It yields the protein CASSRTLQLSGANVLTF.

The rearrangement joins TRBV4-2 to TRBJ1-5; D may be TRBD1 (6 bases). V gave up 1 base and J gave up 0 bases, with 13 bases separating them. Germline CDR1 and CDR2: LGHNA and YNFKEQ. This CDR3 contains 17 residues. CDR3 nucleotides: TGTGCCAGCAGCCAAGTCCGGGACACCTATAGCAATCAGCCCCAGCATTTT. This codes for CASSQVRDTYSNQPQHF.

This clonotype has a count of ten or more. This chain connects TRBV11-1 to TRBJ2-5; D remains ambiguous. Trimming removed 5 bases at V and 5 bases at J, with 9 bases between. Germline lookup yields CDR1 SGHAT and CDR2 FQDESV (reference sequence). This CDR3 region has 12 residues. The CDR3 is CASSKTRETQYF. The CDR3 bases are TGTGCCAGCAGCAAAACGAGGGAGACCCAGTACTTC.

Note on this clonotype: Possible read error: a much larger clone is one base away. The chain has TRBV12-3 or TRBV12-4 and TRBJ2-1, with D perhaps TRBD1 (7 bases). The CDR3 runs 15 residues. Trimming cost V 5 bases and J 8 bases, with 19 bases left between them. CDR3 bases: TGTGCCAGCAGTACCCAGGGGGACTTGGGCTATGAGCAGTTCTTC. Encoded protein: CASSTQGDLGYEQFF.

This clonotype has ten or more counts. The chain couples TRBV20-1 to TRBJ2-1; D is perhaps TRBD2 (5 bases). The CDR3 is 15 residues long. The germline CDR1 and CDR2 sequences are DFQATT and SNEGSKA (reference sequence). Trimming cost V 3 bases and J 2 bases, with 14 bases left between them. CDR3 amino acids: CSASLRGPPYNEQFF. The CDR3 DNA reads as TGCAGTGCTAGTCTCCGGGGTCCACCCTACAATGAGCAGTTCTTC.